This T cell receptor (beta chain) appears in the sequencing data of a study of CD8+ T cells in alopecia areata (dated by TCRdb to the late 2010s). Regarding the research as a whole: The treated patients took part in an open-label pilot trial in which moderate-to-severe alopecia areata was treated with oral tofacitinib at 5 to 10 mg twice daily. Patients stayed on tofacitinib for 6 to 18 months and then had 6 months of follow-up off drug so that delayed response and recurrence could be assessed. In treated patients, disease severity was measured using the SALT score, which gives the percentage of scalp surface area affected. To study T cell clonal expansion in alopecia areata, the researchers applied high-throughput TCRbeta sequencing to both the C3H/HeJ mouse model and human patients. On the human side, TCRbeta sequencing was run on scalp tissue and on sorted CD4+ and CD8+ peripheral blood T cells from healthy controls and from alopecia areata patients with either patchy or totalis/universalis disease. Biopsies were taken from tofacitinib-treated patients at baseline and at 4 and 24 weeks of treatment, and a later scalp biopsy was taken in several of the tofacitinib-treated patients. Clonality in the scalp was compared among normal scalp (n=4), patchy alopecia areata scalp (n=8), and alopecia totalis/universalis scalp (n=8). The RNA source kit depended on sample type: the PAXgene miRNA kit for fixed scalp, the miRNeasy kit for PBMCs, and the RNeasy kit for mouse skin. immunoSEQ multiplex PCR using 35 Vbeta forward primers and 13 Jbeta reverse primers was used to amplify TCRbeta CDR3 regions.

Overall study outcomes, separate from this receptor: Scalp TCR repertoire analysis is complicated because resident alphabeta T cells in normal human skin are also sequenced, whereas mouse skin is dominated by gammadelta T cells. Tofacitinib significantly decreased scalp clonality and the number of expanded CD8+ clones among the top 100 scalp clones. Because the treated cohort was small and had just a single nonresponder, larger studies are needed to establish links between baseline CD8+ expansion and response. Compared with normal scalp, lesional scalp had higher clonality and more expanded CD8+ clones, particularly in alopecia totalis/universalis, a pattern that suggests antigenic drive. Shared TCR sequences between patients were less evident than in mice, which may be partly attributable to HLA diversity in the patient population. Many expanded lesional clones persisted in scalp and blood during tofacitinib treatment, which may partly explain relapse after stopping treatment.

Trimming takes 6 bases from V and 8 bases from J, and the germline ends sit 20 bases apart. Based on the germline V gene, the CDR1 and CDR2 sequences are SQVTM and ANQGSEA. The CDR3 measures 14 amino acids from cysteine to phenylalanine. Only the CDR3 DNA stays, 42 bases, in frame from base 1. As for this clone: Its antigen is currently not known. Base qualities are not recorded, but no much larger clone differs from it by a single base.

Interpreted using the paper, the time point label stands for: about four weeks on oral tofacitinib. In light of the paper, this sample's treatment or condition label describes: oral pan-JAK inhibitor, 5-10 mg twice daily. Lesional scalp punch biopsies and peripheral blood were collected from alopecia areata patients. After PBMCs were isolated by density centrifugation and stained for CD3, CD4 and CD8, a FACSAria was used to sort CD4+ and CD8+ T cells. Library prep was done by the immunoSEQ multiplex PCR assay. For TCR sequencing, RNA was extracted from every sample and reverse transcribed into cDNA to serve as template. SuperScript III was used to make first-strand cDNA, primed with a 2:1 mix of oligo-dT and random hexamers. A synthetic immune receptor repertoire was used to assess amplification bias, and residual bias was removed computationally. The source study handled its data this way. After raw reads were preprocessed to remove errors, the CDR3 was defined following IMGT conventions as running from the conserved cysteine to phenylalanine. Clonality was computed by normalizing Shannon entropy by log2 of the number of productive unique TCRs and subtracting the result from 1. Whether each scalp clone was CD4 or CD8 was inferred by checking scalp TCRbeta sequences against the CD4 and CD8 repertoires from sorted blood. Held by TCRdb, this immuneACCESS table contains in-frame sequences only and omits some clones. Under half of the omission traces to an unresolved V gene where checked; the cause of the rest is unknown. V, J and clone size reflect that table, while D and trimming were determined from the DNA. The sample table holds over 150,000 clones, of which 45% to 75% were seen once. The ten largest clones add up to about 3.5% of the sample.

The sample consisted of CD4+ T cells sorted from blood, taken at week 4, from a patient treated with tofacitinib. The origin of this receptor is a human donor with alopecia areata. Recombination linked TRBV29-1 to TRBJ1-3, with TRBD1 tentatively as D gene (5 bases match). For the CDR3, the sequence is CSVLQTEPLYTIYF. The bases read TGCAGCGTCCTACAGACAGAGCCTCTCTACACCATATATTTT.